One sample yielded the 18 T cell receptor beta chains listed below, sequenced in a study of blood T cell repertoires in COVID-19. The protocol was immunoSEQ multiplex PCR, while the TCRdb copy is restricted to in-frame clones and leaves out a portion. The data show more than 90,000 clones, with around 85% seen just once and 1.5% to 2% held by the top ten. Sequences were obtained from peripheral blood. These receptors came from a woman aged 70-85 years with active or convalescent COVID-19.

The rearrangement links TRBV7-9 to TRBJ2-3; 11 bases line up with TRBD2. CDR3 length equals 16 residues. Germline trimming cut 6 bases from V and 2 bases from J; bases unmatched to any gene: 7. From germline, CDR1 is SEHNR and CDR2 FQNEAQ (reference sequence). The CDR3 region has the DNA TGTGCCAGCAGTAGTGGACTAGCGGGCGCCACAGATACGCAGTATTTT. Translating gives CASSSGLAGATDTQYF. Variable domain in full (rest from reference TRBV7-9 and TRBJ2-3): DTGVSQNPRHKITKRGQNVTFRCDPISEHNRLYWYRQTLGQGPEFLTYFQNEAQLEKSRLLSDRFSAERPKGSFSTLEIQRTEQGDSAMYLCASSSGLAGATDTQYFGPGTRLTVL.

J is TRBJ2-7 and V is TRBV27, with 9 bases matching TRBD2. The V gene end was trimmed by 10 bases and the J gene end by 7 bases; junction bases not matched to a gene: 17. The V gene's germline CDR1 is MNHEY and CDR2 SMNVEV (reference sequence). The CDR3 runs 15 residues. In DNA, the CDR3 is TGTGCCACCCAGTTTAGTAGCGGGGGACCTACGGAGCAGTACTTC. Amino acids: CATQFSSGGPTEQYF.

CDR3 sequence: CASSRQGSIYEQYF. CDR3 coding DNA: TGTGCCAGTAGTCGACAGGGGAGTATATACGAGCAGTACTTC. The J gene is TRBJ2-7, the V gene TRBV19, with 8 nucleotides matching TRBD1. The CDR3 is 14 residues long. J lost 4 bases, V lost 5 bases, and 7 bases had no gene match. Looked up from germline, CDR1 is LNHDA and CDR2 is SQIVND (reference sequence).

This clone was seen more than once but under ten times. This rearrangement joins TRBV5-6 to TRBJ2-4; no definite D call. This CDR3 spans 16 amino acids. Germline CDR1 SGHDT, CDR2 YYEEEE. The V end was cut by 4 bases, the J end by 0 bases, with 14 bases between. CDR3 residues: CASSKYGELAKNIQYF. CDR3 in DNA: TGTGCCAGCAGCAAATACGGAGAACTAGCCAAAAACATTCAGTACTTC.

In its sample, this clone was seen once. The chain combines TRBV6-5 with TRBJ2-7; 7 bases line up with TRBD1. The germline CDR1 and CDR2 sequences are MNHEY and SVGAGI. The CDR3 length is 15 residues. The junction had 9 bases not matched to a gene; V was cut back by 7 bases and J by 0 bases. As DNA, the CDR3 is TGTGCCAGCACCGCGTCGGGGACAGCCTCCTACGAGCAGTACTTC. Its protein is CASTASGTASYEQYF.

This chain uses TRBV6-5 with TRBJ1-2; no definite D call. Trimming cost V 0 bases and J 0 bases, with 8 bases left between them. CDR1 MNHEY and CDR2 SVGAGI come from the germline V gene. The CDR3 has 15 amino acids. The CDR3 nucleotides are TGTGCCAGCAGTTACTCGGGCTTAGCTAACTATGGCTACACCTTC. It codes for CASSYSGLANYGYTF.

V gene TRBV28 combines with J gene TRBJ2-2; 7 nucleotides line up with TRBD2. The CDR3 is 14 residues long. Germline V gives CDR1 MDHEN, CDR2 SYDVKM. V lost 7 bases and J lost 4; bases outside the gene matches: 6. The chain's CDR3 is CASTELATTGELFF. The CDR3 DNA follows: TGTGCCAGCACGGAACTAGCGACCACCGGGGAGCTGTTTTTT. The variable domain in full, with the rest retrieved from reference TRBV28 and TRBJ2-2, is DVKVTQSSRYLVKRTGEKVFLECVQDMDHENMFWYRQDPGLGLRLIYFSYDVKMKEKGDIPEGYSVSREKKERFSLILESASTNQTSMYLCASTELATTGELFFGEGSRLTVL.

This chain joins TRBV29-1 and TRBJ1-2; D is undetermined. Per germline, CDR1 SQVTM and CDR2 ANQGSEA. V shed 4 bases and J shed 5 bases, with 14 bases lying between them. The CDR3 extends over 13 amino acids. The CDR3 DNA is TGCAGCGTTGGGCAGTGGGAGAAATATGGCTACACCTTC. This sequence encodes CSVGQWEKYGYTF.

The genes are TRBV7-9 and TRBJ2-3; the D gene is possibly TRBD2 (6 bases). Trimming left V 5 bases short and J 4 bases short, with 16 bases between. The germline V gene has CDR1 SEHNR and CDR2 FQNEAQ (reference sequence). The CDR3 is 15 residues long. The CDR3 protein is CASSLAAGRSDTQYF. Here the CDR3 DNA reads TGTGCCAGCAGCCTCGCGGCGGGGCGCTCAGATACGCAGTATTTT.

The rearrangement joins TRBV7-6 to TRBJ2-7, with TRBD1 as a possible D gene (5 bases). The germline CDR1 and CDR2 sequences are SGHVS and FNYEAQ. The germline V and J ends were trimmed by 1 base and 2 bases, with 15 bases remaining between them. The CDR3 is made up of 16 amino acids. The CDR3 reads CASSLGSGLIPYEQYF. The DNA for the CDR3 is TGTGCCAGCAGCTTAGGGTCAGGGTTGATCCCCTACGAGCAGTACTTC.

The CDR3 protein is CASSLIDSPLHF. The CDR3 coding sequence is TGTGCCAGCAGTTTAATAGATTCACCCCTCCACTTT. V is TRBV12-3 or TRBV12-4 and J is TRBJ1-6; no reliable D call. Trimming pared 2 bases from V and 8 bases from J, leaving 4 bases between. The CDR3 has 12 amino acids.

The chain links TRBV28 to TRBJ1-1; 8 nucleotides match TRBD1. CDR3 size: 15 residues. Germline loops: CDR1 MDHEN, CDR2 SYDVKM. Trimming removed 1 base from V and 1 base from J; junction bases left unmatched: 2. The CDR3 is CASSLSTGGNTEAFF. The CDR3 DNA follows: TGTGCCAGCAGTTTATCCACAGGGGGGAACACTGAAGCTTTCTTT.

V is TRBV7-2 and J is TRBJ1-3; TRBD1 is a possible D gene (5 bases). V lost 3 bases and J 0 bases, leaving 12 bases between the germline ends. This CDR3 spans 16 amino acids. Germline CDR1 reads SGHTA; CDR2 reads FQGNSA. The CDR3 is CASSFQTTGSGNTIYF. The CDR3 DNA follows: TGTGCCAGCAGCTTTCAGACAACAGGCTCTGGAAACACCATATATTTT.

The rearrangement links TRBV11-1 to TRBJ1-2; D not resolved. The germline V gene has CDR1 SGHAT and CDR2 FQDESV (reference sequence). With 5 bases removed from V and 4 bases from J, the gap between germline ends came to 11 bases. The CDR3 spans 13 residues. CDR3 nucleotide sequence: TGTGCCAGCAGCATTGGACGGGGCTATGGCTACACCTTC. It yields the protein CASSIGRGYGYTF.

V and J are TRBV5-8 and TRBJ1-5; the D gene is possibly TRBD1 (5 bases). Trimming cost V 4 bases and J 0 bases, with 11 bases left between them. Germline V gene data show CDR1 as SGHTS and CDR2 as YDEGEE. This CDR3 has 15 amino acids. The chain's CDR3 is CASSLGTDSNQPQHF. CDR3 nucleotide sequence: TGTGCCAGCAGCCTCGGGACTGATAGCAATCAGCCCCAGCATTTT.

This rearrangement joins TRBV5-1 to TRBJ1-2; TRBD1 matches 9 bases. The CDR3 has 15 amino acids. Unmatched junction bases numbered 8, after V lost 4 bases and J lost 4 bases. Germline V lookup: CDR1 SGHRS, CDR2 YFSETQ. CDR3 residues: CASSLGQGMLYGYTF. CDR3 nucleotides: TGCGCCAGCAGCCTCGGACAGGGGATGCTCTATGGCTACACCTTC.

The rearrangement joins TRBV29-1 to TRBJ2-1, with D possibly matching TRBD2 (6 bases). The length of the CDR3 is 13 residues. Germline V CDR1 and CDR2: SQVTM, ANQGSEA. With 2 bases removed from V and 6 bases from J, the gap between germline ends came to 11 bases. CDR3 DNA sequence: TGCAGCGTTGAACTAGCGAGTTTCAATGAGCAGTTCTTC. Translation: CSVELASFNEQFF.

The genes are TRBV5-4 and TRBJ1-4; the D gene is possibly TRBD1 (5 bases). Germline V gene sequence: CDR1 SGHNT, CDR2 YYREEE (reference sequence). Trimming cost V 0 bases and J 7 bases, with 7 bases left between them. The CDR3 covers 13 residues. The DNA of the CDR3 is TGTGCCAGCAGCTTGGGGAGGGGTGAAAAACTGTTTTTT. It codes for CASSLGRGEKLFF.